This entry lists 30 T cell receptor beta chains sequenced from one sample in a study of CD8 T cells in Susac syndrome. An input of roughly 0.45 to 1 ug of RNA was subjected to reverse transcription using random hexamers. From the immunoSEQ multiplex PCR reads, TCRdb called clonotypes with MiXCR, one entry per CDR3 protein. The table shows just under 150,000 distinct CDR3 sequences, with roughly 94% occurring only once. Specimen: CD4+ T cells from PBMCs. The receptors originated from a human donor in good health.

The J gene is TRBJ1-2, the V gene TRBV7-9; unclear D gene. Germline V gives CDR1 SEHNR, CDR2 FQNEAQ (reference sequence). Deletions cut 6 bases from V and 4 bases from J, with 18 bases between. The CDR3 has 15 amino acids. This chain's CDR3 is CASRPASPRGYGYTF. The CDR3 DNA is TGTGCCAGCAGACCAGCGTCACCGCGAGGCTATGGCTACACCTTC.

V and J are TRBV10-3 and TRBJ2-7; no firm D call. This CDR3 is built from 13 residues. Germline CDR1 ENHRY, CDR2 SYGVKD. V was cut by 8 bases and J by 0 bases, with 11 bases left in between. CDR3 in amino acids: CAIGSESSYEQYF. The DNA for the CDR3 is TGTGCCATCGGCAGCGAGAGCTCCTACGAGCAGTACTTC.

The J gene is TRBJ1-1, the V gene TRBV29-1; TRBD1 might be the D (5 bases). CDR1 is SQVTM, CDR2 ANQGSEA, per germline. The CDR3 runs to 13 residues. V lost 7 bases, J lost 8 bases, and 20 bases lay in between. The CDR3 nucleotides read TGCAGCGGTGGGGGTTTTGAGGCCGGGGAAGCTTTCTTT. Encoded protein: CSGGGFEAGEAFF.

This chain links TRBV2 with TRBJ2-7; possible D gene TRBD2, 5 bases. V was cut by 3 bases and J by 4 bases, with 13 bases left in between. Germline V gives CDR1 SNHLY, CDR2 FYNNEI. The CDR3 has 14 residues. CDR3 protein: CASSETGGRYEQYF. The CDR3 bases are TGTGCCAGCAGTGAGACCGGAGGAAGGTACGAGCAGTACTTC.

The J gene is TRBJ2-1, the V gene TRBV30, with D perhaps being TRBD1 or TRBD2 (6 bases each). V was clipped by 4 bases and J by 13 bases, with 14 bases between them. CDR1 GTSNPN and CDR2 SVGIG come from the germline V gene (reference sequence). There are 11 residues in the CDR3. As DNA, the CDR3 is TGTGCCTGGAATGGAGGGGGTGGCCAGTTCTTC. Its protein is CAWNGGGGQFF. The whole variable domain, remainder taken from reference TRBV30 and TRBJ2-1, is SQTIHQWPATLVQPVGSPLSLECTVEGTSNPNLYWYRQAAGRGLQLLFYSVGIGQISSEVPQNLSASRPQDRQFILSSKKLLLSDSGFYLCAWNGGGGQFFGPGTRLTVL.

Comments on this clonotype: This CDR3 fails to terminate in the conserved phenylalanine or tryptophan, so it likely reflects a read error. The J gene is TRBJ2-3, the V gene TRBV24-1; D is perhaps TRBD2 (5 bases). The germline gives CDR1 KGHDR, CDR2 SFDVKD. CDR3 length: 15 residues. With 5 bases removed from V and 1 base from J, the gap between germline ends came to 12 bases. The CDR3 sequence: CATSVAGRGTDTQYL. CDR3 DNA sequence: TGTGCCACCAGTGTCGCGGGTCGGGGCACAGATACGCAGTATCTT.

This clonotype was recorded only once. The chain has TRBV5-1 and TRBJ1-4, with unresolved D. The length of the CDR3 is 13 residues. Per germline, CDR1 SGHRS and CDR2 YFSETQ. V was clipped by 0 bases and J by 5 bases, with 5 bases between them. Written as DNA, the CDR3 is TGCGCCAGCAGCTTGGCCTTGAATGAAAAACTGTTTTTT. Its translation is CASSLALNEKLFF.

The chain combines TRBV4-1 with TRBJ2-1, with 7 positions matching TRBD2. V was pared by 1 base and J by 6 bases, with 3 bases of the junction left unmatched. The germline CDR1 and CDR2 sequences are MGHRA and YSYEKL. The CDR3 has 14 amino acids. The CDR3 coding sequence is TGCGCCAGCAGCCAAGGAGGGAGGGGCAATGAGCAGTTCTTC. This translates into CASSQGGRGNEQFF.

The rearrangement links TRBV4-1 to TRBJ1-2; D gene uncertain. The CDR3 runs to 15 residues. The V gene lost 1 base and the J gene lost 3 bases, with 12 bases spanning the gap. Germline CDR1 reads MGHRA; CDR2 reads YSYEKL. The CDR3 loop reads CASSQASEVDYGYTF. The CDR3 nucleotides read TGCGCCAGCAGCCAAGCAAGCGAAGTCGACTATGGCTACACCTTC.

The chain employs TRBV24-1 and TRBJ2-3; D is undetermined. Germline V CDR1 and CDR2: KGHDR, SFDVKD. The V end was cut by 6 bases, the J end by 4 bases, with 19 bases between. CDR3 length: 16 amino acids. The CDR3 DNA follows: TGTGCCACCAGTAAAGGTCTGTTAGTCTCTGCAGATACGCAGTATTTT. Encoded protein: CATSKGLLVSADTQYF.

J is TRBJ1-2 and V is TRBV12-3 or TRBV12-4; 9 nucleotides match TRBD1. J was trimmed by 4 bases and V by 5 bases; bases with no gene match: 5. The CDR3 covers 14 residues. CDR3 coding DNA: TGTGCCAGCAGTACCCGGACAGGGGCCTATGGCTACACCTTC. Its translation is CASSTRTGAYGYTF.

V is TRBV15 and J is TRBJ2-1; D possibly corresponds to TRBD2 (6 bases). Trimming took 0 bases from V and 0 from J, leaving 33 bases between them. The germline V gene has CDR1 LNHNV and CDR2 YYDKDF (reference sequence). The CDR3 length is 24 residues. Here the CDR3 DNA reads TGTGCCACCAGCAGAGATAGATCGGTGGGGGACTCCAGCGGCGGGATAAGCTCCTACAATGAGCAGTTCTTC. This encodes CATSRDRSVGDSSGGISSYNEQFF.

This chain uses TRBV19 with TRBJ2-7, with TRBD1 as a possible D gene (5 bases). The germline CDR1 and CDR2 sequences are LNHDA and SQIVND (reference sequence). V gave up 5 bases and J gave up 0 bases, with 11 bases separating them. The CDR3 totals 14 residues. CDR3 sequence (DNA): TGTGCCAGTAGTCAGACAGTCACCTCCTACGAGCAGTACTTC. It codes for CASSQTVTSYEQYF. The full variable domain, completed using reference TRBV19 and TRBJ2-7, is DGGITQSPKYLFRKEGQNVTLSCEQNLNHDAMYWYRQDPGQGLRLIYYSQIVNDFQKGDIAEGYSVSREKKESFPLTVTSAQKNPTAFYLCASSQTVTSYEQYFGPGTRLTVT.

A single count supports this clonotype. The CDR3 nucleotides are TGTGCCAGCACTCCTCGGCAGGGGTACAATGAGCAGTTCTTC. Its protein is CASTPRQGYNEQFF. The chain uses TRBV6-6 and TRBJ2-1, with D perhaps TRBD1 (6 bases). V lost 7 bases to trimming and J lost 4 bases, with 14 bases between them. Germline V gives CDR1 MNHNY, CDR2 SVGAGI (reference sequence). The CDR3 spans 14 residues.

The J gene is TRBJ2-2, the V gene TRBV7-8; possibly TRBD2 for D (6 bases). The CDR3 runs 15 residues. The V end lost 1 base, the J end lost 7 bases, and 13 bases lay between the germline ends. CDR1 is SGHVS, CDR2 FQNEAQ, per germline. CDR3 loop: CASSLDGGAVGELFF. The CDR3, as DNA: TGTGCCAGCAGCTTAGACGGGGGAGCGGTCGGGGAGCTGTTTTTT. The full variable domain, rest sourced from reference TRBV7-8 and TRBJ2-2, is GAGVSQSPRYKVAKRGQDVALRCDPISGHVSLFWYQQALGQGPEFLTYFQNEAQLDKSGLPSDRFFAERPEGSVSTLKIQRTQQEDSAVYLCASSLDGGAVGELFFGEGSRLTVL.

Of note for this clonotype: The junction departs from the called germline gene at one end, perhaps through a read error. The chain recombines TRBV7-6 with TRBJ1-1; 9 bases agree with TRBD1. CDR1 and CDR2 from the germline V gene are SGHVS and FNYEAQ. The CDR3 covers 17 residues. As DNA, the CDR3 is TGTGCCAGCAGCTTAGCCGGGACAGGGACTATGAACACTGAAGCCTTCTTT. Translated: CASSLAGTGTMNTEAFF.

The chain is built from TRBV7-8 and TRBJ2-7, with D possibly being TRBD1 (6 bases). Between the trimmed V and J ends, which lost 6 bases and 2 bases, there was a span of 14 bases. Germline V lookup: CDR1 SGHVS, CDR2 FQNEAQ. The length of the CDR3 is 14 residues. Here the CDR3 DNA reads TGTGCCAGCAGAGAATACAGGGAAGCCTACGAGCAGTACTTC. Its protein product is CASREYREAYEQYF.

The gene calls are TRBV7-9 and TRBJ1-1; the D gene is possibly TRBD1 (5 bases). Germline CDR1 reads SEHNR; CDR2 reads FQNEAQ (reference sequence). Trimming removed 9 bases at V and 7 bases at J, with 21 bases between. CDR3 length: 14 amino acids. CDR3 nucleotide sequence: TGTGCCAGTAGAGAAAGTGGGGCCCCAGGTGAAGCTTTCTTT. The encoded protein is CASRESGAPGEAFF. Supplemented by reference TRBV7-9 and TRBJ1-1, the full variable domain reads DTGVSQNPRHKITKRGQNVTFRCDPISEHNRLYWYRQTLGQGPEFLTYFQNEAQLEKSRLLSDRFSAERPKGSFSTLEIQRTEQGDSAMYLCASRESGAPGEAFFGQGTRLTVV.

The rearrangement links TRBV30 to TRBJ2-1; tentatively, D is TRBD2 (6 bases). Deletions cut 0 bases from V and 4 bases from J, with 13 bases between. CDR1 is GTSNPN, CDR2 SVGIG, per germline (reference sequence). There are 15 residues in the CDR3. The CDR3 DNA follows: TGTGCCTGGAGTGTCCCGGCTAGCGCATACAATGAGCAGTTCTTC. This sequence encodes CAWSVPASAYNEQFF.

The chain employs TRBV3-1 and TRBJ1-2; D is possibly TRBD1 (5 bases). The CDR3 extends over 17 amino acids. With 3 bases removed from V and 3 bases from J, the gap between germline ends came to 20 bases. Germline V gives CDR1 LGHDT, CDR2 YNNKEL (reference sequence). For the CDR3, the DNA is TGTGCCAGCAGCCACAAGTCCGGGACGCCTGGGGACTATGGCTACACCTTC. It translates to CASSHKSGTPGDYGYTF.

The chain has TRBV15 and TRBJ2-1; 9 bases are shared with TRBD2. V shed 3 bases and J 5 bases; nucleotides not matched to a gene: 5. The CDR3 totals 15 residues. CDR1 is LNHNV and CDR2 is YYDKDF in the germline V gene (reference sequence). The CDR3 DNA is TGTGCCACCAGCAGCTTAGCGGGAGCAAACAATGAGCAGTTCTTC. Translating it yields CATSSLAGANNEQFF. The full variable domain, completed using reference TRBV15 and TRBJ2-1, is DAMVIQNPRYQVTQFGKPVTLSCSQTLNHNVMYWYQQKSSQAPKLLFHYYDKDFNNEADTPDNFQSRRPNTSFCFLDIRSPGLGDTAMYLCATSSLAGANNEQFFGPGTRLTVL.

The chain couples TRBV5-1 to TRBJ1-1; D is ambiguous. V lost 1 base to trimming and J lost 1 base, with 17 bases between them. The CDR3 spans 17 residues. Germline CDR1 is SGHRS and CDR2 is YFSETQ. The CDR3 sequence: CASSLPTLKPGNTEAFF. CDR3 nucleotides: TGCGCCAGCAGCTTGCCCACATTGAAGCCTGGGAACACTGAAGCTTTCTTT.

J is TRBJ2-2 and V is TRBV29-1; no reliable D call. The V and J ends lost 4 bases and 7 bases respectively, with 13 bases between them. The germline V gene has CDR1 SQVTM and CDR2 ANQGSEA. This CDR3 has 13 amino acids. CDR3 sequence (DNA): TGCAGCGTTGGGTCTCATGGAATCGGGGAGCTGTTTTTT. Translation: CSVGSHGIGELFF.

CDR3 amino acids: CASSRADRTTNYGYTF. CDR3 DNA: TGCGCCAGCAGCCGGGCGGACAGAACCACTAACTATGGCTACACCTTC. The chain couples TRBV5-1 to TRBJ1-2, with D perhaps matching TRBD1 (6 bases). The germline V and J ends were trimmed by 4 bases and 0 bases, with 16 bases remaining between them. CDR1 and CDR2 from the germline V gene are SGHRS and YFSETQ. The CDR3 spans 16 residues.

J is TRBJ2-7 and V is TRBV10-3; no definite D call. The CDR3 sequence is 13 residues long. CDR1 is ENHRY, CDR2 SYGVKD, per germline. V was cut by 0 bases and J by 3 bases, with 6 bases left in between. CDR3 bases: TGTGCCATCAGTGAGTCGACTGGCTACGAGCAGTACTTC. Its protein is CAISESTGYEQYF.

Regarding this clonotype: It is unclear where the CDR3 begins or ends on the DNA, so no DNA is shown, and the CDR3 is as TCRdb lists it. This chain joins TRBV19 and TRBJ2-1; TRBD1, the table's D call, lacks a check against the DNA. Per the germline V gene, CDR1 is LNHDA and CDR2 is SQIVND (reference sequence). The length of the CDR3 is 15 amino acids, counting both ends. The chain's CDR3 is CASSSGGSSYNEQFF.

This rearrangement joins TRBV2 to TRBJ1-1; D not resolved. The germline gives CDR1 SNHLY, CDR2 FYNNEI. This CDR3 contains 13 residues. Between the trimmed V and J ends, which lost 3 bases and 0 bases, there was a span of 5 bases. CDR3 loop: CASSDDVNTEAFF. The CDR3 DNA reads TGTGCCAGCAGTGATGATGTGAACACTGAAGCTTTCTTT.

This clonotype was seen only once. The J gene is TRBJ2-4, the V gene TRBV30; no clear D gene. The germline CDR1 and CDR2 sequences are GTSNPN and SVGIG (reference sequence). The CDR3 consists of 15 residues. The ends were cut back, 1 base at V and 0 bases at J, with 10 bases in the middle. The CDR3 DNA sequence: TGTGCCTGGAGTGGGCGGCGACTAGCCAAAAACATTCAGTACTTC. Its translation is CAWSGRRLAKNIQYF. Looking up the rest from reference TRBV30 and TRBJ2-4 gives the full variable domain: SQTIHQWPATLVQPVGSPLSLECTVEGTSNPNLYWYRQAAGRGLQLLFYSVGIGQISSEVPQNLSASRPQDRQFILSSKKLLLSDSGFYLCAWSGRRLAKNIQYFGAGTRLSVL.

The chain has TRBV6-6 and TRBJ2-1, with 9 bases identical to TRBD2. The CDR3 length is 15 residues. Germline V gene data show CDR1 as MNHNY and CDR2 as SVGAGI (reference sequence). V gave up 5 bases and J gave up 4 bases; unmatched junction bases: 6. CDR3 loop: CASSTASGNYNEQFF. The CDR3 DNA reads as TGTGCCAGCAGTACCGCTAGCGGGAATTACAATGAGCAGTTCTTC.

This clonotype was observed once. The chain has TRBV5-4 and TRBJ2-5; 12 nucleotides align to TRBD2. V was pared by 4 bases and J by 4 bases, with 2 bases of the junction left unmatched. The germline V gene encodes CDR1 SGHNT and CDR2 YYREEE (reference sequence). This CDR3 comprises 14 residues. CDR3 in amino acids: CASSTGLAGETQYF. The CDR3 DNA follows: TGTGCCAGCAGCACGGGACTAGCGGGAGAGACCCAGTACTTC.